This T cell receptor (beta chain) was identified in a study of blood T cell repertoires in COVID-19. Background on the study: Specimens from acute and convalescent COVID-19 originated in the United States, Italy and Spain.

Using immunoSEQ multiplex PCR, the repertoire was profiled, and TCRdb retains in-frame clones only, with some absent. The table shows a few hundred thousand clones, with 85% to 90% occurring only once. The CDR3 has 15 residues. V lost 2 bases and J lost 4; bases outside the gene matches: 1. Germline lookup yields CDR1 SGHRS and CDR2 YFSETQ. Clinical histories supplied by participants themselves formed the basis of cohort assignment. Someone with COVID-19 had been met by exposed participants within 2 weeks before study entry. The chain recombines TRBV5-1 with TRBJ2-5, with 14 bases aligning to TRBD2. The sample comprised PBMCs or T cells enriched from blood (not recorded which). This TCR derives from a woman in her thirties who had been exposed to COVID-19. CDR3 amino acids: CASSLGLAGGETQYF. The CDR3 coding sequence is TGCGCCAGCAGCTTAGGACTAGCGGGAGGAGAGACCCAGTACTTC.